What follows is one TCR beta chain and its context. What it binds is not known. These data are taken from a study of a mutant IDH1 vaccine in newly diagnosed glioma. On the study more broadly: Treated patients, about 62% male and approximately 38% female, averaged around 40 years of age. General study points: Vaccine-induced immune responses were detected in about 95% of patients.

The table came from immunoSEQ multiplex PCR; TCRdb's copy has only in-frame clones and leaves some out. The sample includes about 60,000 clones, 87% of them seen just once. Looked up from germline, CDR1 is SGHRS and CDR2 is YFSETQ. The CDR3 is made up of 13 amino acids. Trimming stripped 0 bases from V and 4 bases from J, with 6 bases between. Time point specified: week 23, last vaccination. Every vaccination contained 300 ug of the mutant IDH1 20-mer peptide and was paired with topical imiquimod. The chain employs TRBV5-1 and TRBJ2-3, with D possibly being TRBD1 (5 bases). This sequence was found in a man between 35 and 55 years old with glioma. Here the sequenced sample was PBMCs, taken from a glioma patient whose treatment included an IDH1 peptide vaccine. The CDR3 region has the DNA TGCGCCAGCAGCTTGGGACAGTCAGATACGCAGTATTTT. Amino acids: CASSLGQSDTQYF.